This TCR beta chain was sequenced for a study of T cells after yellow fever vaccination. Study outcomes and limitations: Just a small share of clonotypes turned up in the CD4 compartment as well as the CD8 compartment. Weaker in magnitude, the secondary response showed a faster peak on day 5 versus 15. Most primary-vaccination clones reappeared after the booster (approximately 97% CD4, approximately 88% CD8).

As concerns this clonotype: Its cognate antigen is unknown.

CDR3 length: 14 residues. Germline assignment: CDR1 SGHTA and CDR2 FQGNSA. With V trimmed by 2 bases and J by 3 bases, 4 bases remained unmatched. Universal primer sites and UMIs were introduced during 5'RACE template-switching synthesis of TCR cDNA. TCRdb re-called the 5' RACE reads through MiXCR, storing one row per CDR3 protein. The data show approximately 450,000 distinct CDR3 sequences, approximately 18% seen once. The origin of this receptor is a man aged 18 to 35 who received the YFV17D yellow fever vaccine. V is TRBV7-2 and J is TRBJ2-7, with TRBD2 matching 7 bases. Sequenced here: PBMCs, sampled before the yellow fever booster vaccination. The CDR3 sequence is CASSLKGGVYEQYF. The CDR3 nucleotides are TGTGCCAGCAGCTTAAAGGGAGGGGTCTACGAGCAGTACTTC.